This T cell receptor beta chain was sequenced during a study of T cells in Graves' hyperthyroidism and ophthalmopathy. The study, taken as a whole, reports: Model predictions of ophthalmopathy came a median about six months before onset.

TCR beta CDR3 region amplification was performed from RNA transcripts. With the HTBI primer set, the TCR CDR3 went through a first round of RT-PCR. TCRdb analysed the multiplex PCR reads with MiXCR anew, one entry per CDR3 protein. The sample lists fewer than 250,000 distinct CDR3 sequences, about 17% seen once, with around 28% in the top ten. At least ten counts were recorded for this clonotype. Its matching antigen is unknown. The CDR3 covers 14 residues. V shed 5 bases and J shed 5 bases, with 15 bases lying between them. Germline assignment: CDR1 SGHNT and CDR2 YENEEA. The sequencing sample was made of blood. This chain links TRBV11-3 with TRBJ1-1; D is possibly TRBD1 (5 bases). This TCR was sampled from a woman aged 18-29 years with Graves' ophthalmopathy. The CDR3 DNA sequence: TGTGCCAGCAGCGCCGGCAGGGTTTTAACTGAAGCTTTCTTT. This translates into CASSAGRVLTEAFF.